This T cell receptor (beta chain) is drawn from a study of vaccination effects on CD4 cells after COVID-19. Study-level points and caveats: Vaccine- and infection-induced clones showed marked clonal contraction late following vaccination.

Data came from immunoSEQ multiplex PCR; TCRdb stores just in-frame clones and leaves some out. Of 9,000 to 13,000 clones listed, roughly 70% are singletons. With 7 bases clipped from V and 6 bases from J, the junction kept 12 bases outside the gene matches. Germline V CDR1 and CDR2: SNHLY, FYNNEI. The CDR3 consists of 14 residues. On this clone itself: The target antigen is unknown.

CD4+ T cells specific for antigen were expanded with viral peptide pools by the ViraFEST assay before sequencing. Subsequent to a culture period of under twelve days, CD4+ T cells were isolated. This sequence joins TRBV2 and TRBJ2-7, with 7 bases fitting TRBD2. The sequence was collected from a human donor who received a COVID-19 vaccine. Sequencing was performed on CD4+ T cells from PBMCs cultured with HCoV-229E spike peptides, taken before COVID-19 vaccination. The CDR3 reads CASTERGREGEQYF. CDR3 coding DNA: TGTGCCAGCACCGAAAGAGGTAGGGAGGGCGAGCAGTACTTC.